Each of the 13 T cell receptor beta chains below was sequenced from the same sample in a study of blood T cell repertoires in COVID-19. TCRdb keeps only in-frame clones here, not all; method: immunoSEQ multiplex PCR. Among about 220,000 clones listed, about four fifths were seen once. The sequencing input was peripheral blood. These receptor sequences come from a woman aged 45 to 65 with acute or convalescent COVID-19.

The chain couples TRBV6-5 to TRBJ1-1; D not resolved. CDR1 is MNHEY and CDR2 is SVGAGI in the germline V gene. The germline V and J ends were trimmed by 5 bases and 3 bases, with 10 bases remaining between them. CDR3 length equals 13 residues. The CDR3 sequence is CASSPVGYTEAFF. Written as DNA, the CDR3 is TGTGCCAGCAGTCCCGTCGGGTACACTGAAGCTTTCTTT.

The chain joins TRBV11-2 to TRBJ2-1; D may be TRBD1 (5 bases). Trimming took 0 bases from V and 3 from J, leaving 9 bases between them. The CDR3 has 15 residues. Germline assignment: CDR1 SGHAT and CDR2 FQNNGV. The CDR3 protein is CASSLDSQGYNEQFF. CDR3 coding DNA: TGTGCCAGCAGCTTAGATAGCCAGGGCTACAATGAGCAGTTCTTC.

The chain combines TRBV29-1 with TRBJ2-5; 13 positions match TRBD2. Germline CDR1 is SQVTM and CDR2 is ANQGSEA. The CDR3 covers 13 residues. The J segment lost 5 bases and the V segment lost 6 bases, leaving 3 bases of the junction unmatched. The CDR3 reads CSVGLAGVETQYF. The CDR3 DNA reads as TGCAGCGTCGGACTAGCGGGAGTGGAGACCCAGTACTTC.

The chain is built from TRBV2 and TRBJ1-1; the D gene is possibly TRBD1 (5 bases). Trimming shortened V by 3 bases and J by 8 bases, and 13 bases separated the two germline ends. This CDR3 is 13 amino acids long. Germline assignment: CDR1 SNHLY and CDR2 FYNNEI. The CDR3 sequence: CASSETVLSEAFF. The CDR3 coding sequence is TGTGCCAGCAGTGAGACAGTCCTCTCGGAAGCTTTCTTT.

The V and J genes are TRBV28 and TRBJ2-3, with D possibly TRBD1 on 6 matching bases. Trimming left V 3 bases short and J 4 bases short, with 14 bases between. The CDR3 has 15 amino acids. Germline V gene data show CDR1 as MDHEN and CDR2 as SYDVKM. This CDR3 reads CASSFLGARADTQYF. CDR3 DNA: TGTGCCAGCAGTTTCTTGGGGGCGCGGGCAGATACGCAGTATTTT.

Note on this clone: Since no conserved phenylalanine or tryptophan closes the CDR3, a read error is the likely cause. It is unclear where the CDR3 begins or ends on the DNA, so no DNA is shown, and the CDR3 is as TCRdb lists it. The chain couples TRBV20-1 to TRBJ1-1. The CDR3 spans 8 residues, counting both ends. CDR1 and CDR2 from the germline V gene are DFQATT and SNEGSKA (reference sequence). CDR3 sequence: CSASAGVL.

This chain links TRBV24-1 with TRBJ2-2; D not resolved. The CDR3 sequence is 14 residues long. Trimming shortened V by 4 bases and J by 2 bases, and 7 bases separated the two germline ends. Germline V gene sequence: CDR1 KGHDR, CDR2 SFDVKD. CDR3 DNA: TGTGCCACCAGTGACCCGAGTAACACCGGGGAGCTGTTTTTT. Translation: CATSDPSNTGELFF.

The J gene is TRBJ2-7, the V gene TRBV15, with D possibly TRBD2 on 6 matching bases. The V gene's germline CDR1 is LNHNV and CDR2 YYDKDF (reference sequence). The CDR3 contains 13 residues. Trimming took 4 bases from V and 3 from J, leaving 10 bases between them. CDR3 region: CATSTGRDYEQYF. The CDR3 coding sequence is TGTGCCACCAGCACGGGGCGGGACTACGAGCAGTACTTC.

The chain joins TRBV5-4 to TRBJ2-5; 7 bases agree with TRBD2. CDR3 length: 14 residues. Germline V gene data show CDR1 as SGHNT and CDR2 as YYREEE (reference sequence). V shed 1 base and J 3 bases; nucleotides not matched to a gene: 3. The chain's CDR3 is CASSLLGGEETQYF. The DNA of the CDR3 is TGTGCCAGCAGCTTGTTGGGGGGGGAAGAGACCCAGTACTTC.

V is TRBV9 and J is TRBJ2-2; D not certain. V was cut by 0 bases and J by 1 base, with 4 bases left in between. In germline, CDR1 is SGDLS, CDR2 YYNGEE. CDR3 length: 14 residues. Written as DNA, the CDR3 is TGTGCCAGCAGCGTAGACGGGAACACCGGGGAGCTGTTTTTT. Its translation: CASSVDGNTGELFF.

The CDR3 DNA follows: TGTGCCAGCTCACCAGGGGCCCTCGGTGGCTACACCTTC. This gives the protein CASSPGALGGYTF. This chain links TRBV18 with TRBJ1-2; tentatively, D is TRBD1 (5 bases). The V gene lost 2 bases and the J gene lost 7 bases, with 11 bases spanning the gap. Germline lookup yields CDR1 KGHSH and CDR2 LQKENI. The CDR3 is made up of 13 amino acids.

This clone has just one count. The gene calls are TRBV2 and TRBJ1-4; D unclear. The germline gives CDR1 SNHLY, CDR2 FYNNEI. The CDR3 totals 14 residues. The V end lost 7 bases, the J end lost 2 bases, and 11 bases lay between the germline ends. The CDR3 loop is CASKTLKTNEKLFF. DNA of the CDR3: TGTGCCAGCAAAACATTAAAGACTAATGAAAAACTGTTTTTT.

Here the CDR3 DNA reads TGTGCCAGCAGCCAAGGAATCGTCGCGGCTTTCTTT. Amino acid sequence: CASSQGIVAAFF. This chain uses TRBV3-1 (or the pseudogene TRBV3-2) with TRBJ1-1, with D uncertain. V lost 1 base, J lost 11 bases, and 11 bases lay in between. Germline loops: CDR1 LGHDT, CDR2 YNNKEL (reference sequence). This CDR3 is built from 12 residues.